The subject of this entry is one T cell receptor (beta chain). These data are taken from a study of CD8 T cells in Susac syndrome. Whole-study context: Treatment status at blood draw for the Susac syndrome patients was therapy-naive, corticosteroids, or intravenous immunoglobulin alone.

Negative isolation yielded CD4+ and CD8+ T cells, and FACS enriched TEMRA cells. The germline CDR1 and CDR2 sequences are MNHEY and SVGEGT. Trimming removed 6 bases from V and 10 bases from J, with 16 bases in between. The CDR3 is 13 amino acids. Random hexamers served to reverse transcribe about 0.5 to 1 ug RNA. TCRdb re-analysed the immunoSEQ multiplex PCR reads in MiXCR, keeping a single row per CDR3 protein. The repertoire holds roughly 89,000 distinct CDR3 sequences, with 95% to 97% as singletons. The sequencing sample was made of CD8+ T cells from PBMCs. The chain joins TRBV6-2 or TRBV6-3 to TRBJ2-1; D might be TRBD1 or TRBD2, each matching 5 bases. This TCR was sampled from a human donor with Susac syndrome. The CDR3 nucleotides are TGTGCCAGCAGACCATCAGGGAGAACGGAGCAGTTCTTC. Protein: CASRPSGRTEQFF.